Below, one TCR beta chain is given with its context. The target antigen is unknown. This sample stems from a study of monozygotic twins with inflammatory bowel disease. T cells were not sorted, and total RNA was isolated straight from whole blood. CDR1 is DFQATT and CDR2 is SNEGSKA in the germline V gene (reference sequence). The CDR3 extends over 17 amino acids. Making cDNA involved eight separate reactions per sample. Two rounds of nested PCR, of approximately 16 and 9 cycles, were run on TCRalpha and TCRbeta cDNA. Following a re-call of the 5' RACE reads, TCRdb has one entry per CDR3 protein and lacks DNA. The sample has about 300,000 distinct CDR3 sequences. Study results and limitations: Among IBD patients, TCRbeta diversity (inverse Simpson) was lower than in healthy co-twins.

J is TRBJ2-7 and V is TRBV20-1; the TCRdb call, TRBD2, lacks DNA for checking. Material for sequencing was blood. The clonotype originates from a human donor with ulcerative colitis or Crohn's disease, or a healthy co-twin of an affected twin (not recorded which). The CDR3 region is CSASGTSFPFLSYEQYF.